What follows is one TCR beta chain and its context. The sample originates from a study of blood T cell repertoires in COVID-19. In the study overall: Acute-phase and convalescent COVID-19 samples originated in the United States, Italy and Spain. T cells, B-cell-depleted T cells, or PBMCs provided the cDNA or gDNA that served as material.

In the source study's methods: Using reference gene primer amplification, nucleated cell counts were estimated. The protocol was immunoSEQ multiplex PCR, while the TCRdb copy is restricted to in-frame clones and leaves out a portion. From that table come the V and J calls and clone size; the DNA was used to work out D and trimming. The data hold approximately 150,000 clones, with 80% to 85% observed a single time. Germline V gene sequence: CDR1 GTSNPN, CDR2 SVGIG (reference sequence). The CDR3 is 15 amino acids. V shed 0 bases and J shed 5 bases, with 17 bases lying between them. Sequences were obtained from peripheral blood. This receptor was taken from a man between 65 and 80 years old with active or convalescent COVID-19. The rearrangement links TRBV30 to TRBJ2-7; the D gene is possibly TRBD1 (6 bases). The CDR3 here is CAWSVWGQGTHEQYF. As DNA, the CDR3 is TGTGCCTGGAGTGTATGGGGGCAGGGAACCCACGAGCAGTACTTC.